This TCR beta chain was documented in a study of T cell responses to AZD1222 COVID-19 vaccine. Notes on the study in general: Dominant at 160-218 and 743-854, vaccine-associated CD4 TCRs also spanned spike.

The assay was immunoSEQ multiplex PCR, and TCRdb's table has in-frame clones only and misses some. Of roughly 160,000 clones in the sample, over 80% were seen once. This clone occurred a few times. Its antigen is currently unknown. V lost 3 bases and J lost 0; bases outside the gene matches: 7. Germline lookup yields CDR1 SGHAT and CDR2 FQNNGV. This CDR3 is built from 16 residues. The source is an adult in good health. V and J are TRBV11-2 and TRBJ1-1, with 7 nucleotides matching TRBD1. The specimen comprised peripheral blood, sampled on day 0 of AZD1222 vaccination. CDR3 loop: CASSLTGPGVNTEAFF. DNA for the CDR3: TGTGCCAGCAGCTTGACAGGGCCAGGCGTGAACACTGAAGCTTTCTTT.